These T cell receptor beta chains were read from a single sample in a study of shared T cell receptors in the human thymus. The data were produced by immunoSEQ multiplex PCR, yet TCRdb's version contains in-frame clones alone and is incomplete. Among about 710,000 clones, about 87% were seen once, and the ten largest hold 0.0094%. The same data also went into a second study, on human thymus T cells.

Material for sequencing was thymocytes. The receptors shown here come from a boy in the first two years of life with a congenital heart defect. Each CDR3 is given with its conserved first and last residue. The D gene is left open where the match is weak. The size of a clone is reported for some rows only, either as once, few or many, or as a class for expanded clones.

.	TRBV25-1	.	TRBJ1-1	CASQGPMNTEAFF	TGTGCCAGCCAGGGCCCAATGAACACTGAAGCTTTCTTT
.	TRBV28	.	TRBJ1-3	CASSLDSPSSGNTIYF	TGTGCCAGCAGTTTGGACAGCCCTAGCTCTGGAAACACCATATATTTT
few	TRBV27	.	TRBJ1-6	CASSRGDNSPLHF	TGTGCCAGCAGTCGGGGGGATAATTCCCCCCTCCACTTT
.	TRBV15	.	TRBJ1-5	CATSRDLGVGNQPQHF	TGTGCCACCAGCAGAGATTTGGGAGTCGGCAATCAGCCCCAGCATTTT
.	TRBV10-2	.	TRBJ1-1	CASSPGQDGAFF	TGCGCCAGCAGCCCAGGGCAGGACGGAGCTTTCTTT
once	TRBV14	.	TRBJ2-3	CASSQDLASPCTQYF	TGTGCCAGCAGCCAAGATTTAGCCAGTCCCTGTACGCAGTATTTT
few	TRBV14	.	TRBJ2-3	CASRGDSTDTQYF	TGTGCCAGCAGGGGGGACTCCACAGATACGCAGTATTTT
once	TRBV6-5	.	TRBJ2-7	CSTGSNEQYF	TGCTCAACCGGGTCCAACGAGCAGTACTTC
.	TRBV27	TRBD2	TRBJ2-5	CASSLTSGGSQGRTQYF	TGTGCCAGCAGTTTAACTAGCGGGGGGTCCCAAGGTCGGACCCAGTACTTC
.	TRBV28	TRBD2	TRBJ2-1	CASSFGPAGNNEQFF	TGTGCCAGCAGTTTTGGTCCAGCGGGAAACAATGAGCAGTTCTTC
.	TRBV14	TRBD1	TRBJ2-2	CASSQKAMGDRGRDTGELFF	TGTGCCAGCAGCCAAAAAGCCATGGGGGACAGGGGGCGCGACACCGGGGAGCTGTTTTTT
.	TRBV27	TRBD2	TRBJ2-1	CASILPGGIYNEQFF	TGTGCCAGCATTTTACCGGGGGGGATATACAATGAGCAGTTCTTC
.	TRBV2	TRBD1	TRBJ1-5	CASGWTGTGGSSGTQPQHF	TGTGCCAGCGGGTGGACCGGGACAGGGGGATCGTCGGGGACTCAGCCCCAGCATTTT